Below are 2 T cell receptor beta chains sequenced from a single sample in a study of blood T cell repertoires in COVID-19. TCRdb's table, derived via immunoSEQ multiplex PCR, lists solely in-frame clones and lacks some. The data hold 70,000 to 95,000 clones, with 88% observed a single time. The source material was peripheral blood. The receptors shown here come from a woman older than 75 with acute or convalescent COVID-19.

The rearrangement joins TRBV9 to TRBJ2-1, with TRBD1 as a possible D gene (5 bases). Germline V lookup: CDR1 SGDLS, CDR2 YYNGEE. The CDR3 spans 15 residues. Trimming removed 4 bases at V and 0 bases at J, with 11 bases between. For the CDR3, the DNA is TGTGCCAGCAGCCCCCAGACAGCCTCCTACAATGAGCAGTTCTTC. Translated, it gives CASSPQTASYNEQFF.

This clone was detected only once. The chain carries TRBV21-1 and TRBJ2-7; the D call of TRBD1 is as the table states it, not checked on the DNA. TRBV21-1 is a known pseudogene. The CDR3 runs 15 residues. The CDR3, as DNA: TGTGCCAGCAGCAAAGGGGACAGGGCGGCCTACGAGCAGTACTTC. Translation: CASSKGDRAAYEQYF.